This is a list of T cell receptor beta chains from one sample in a study of T cells in Graves' hyperthyroidism and ophthalmopathy. TCRdb re-called the multiplex PCR reads with MiXCR, one entry per CDR3 protein. The table lists some 760,000 distinct CDR3 sequences, 12% to 15% of them singletons, with around 9.6% in the top ten. The sample was blood. The receptors were gathered from a woman aged 18-29 years with Graves' hyperthyroidism. CDR3s include the opening cysteine and the closing phenylalanine or tryptophan. A D gene is named only where the DNA matches it firmly. Not all rows give a size; the values are once, few, many and, for expanded clones, a class.

D gene	V gene	clone size	J gene	CDR3 DNA	CDR3 protein
NA	TRBV29-1	NA	TRBJ1-3	TGCAGCGTTGATTCTGTAGAGGGAAACACCATATATTTT	CSVDSVEGNTIYF
NA	TRBV20-1	many	TRBJ2-1	TGCAGTGCTCGACTAGTGTTCACCTACAATGAGCAGTTCTTC	CSARLVFTYNEQFF
NA	TRBV2	few	TRBJ2-2	TGTGCCAGTAAAATAGAATCCTCGAACACCGGGGAGCTGTTTTTT	CASKIESSNTGELFF
NA	TRBV7-6	few	TRBJ2-5	TGTGCCAGCAGCCCAGGTCCCATGGTAAAGGAGACCCAGTACTTC	CASSPGPMVKETQYF
NA	TRBV27	many	TRBJ1-6	TGTGCCAGCAGTTCCCGACACATGGGGCTTGGTTCACCCCTCCACTTT	CASSSRHMGLGSPLHF
NA	TRBV24-1	NA	TRBJ1-5	TGTGCCACCAGCGACCCGGGGCAGCCCCAGCATTTT	CATSDPGQPQHF
TRBD1	TRBV2	NA	TRBJ2-2	TGTGCCAGCAGTGCAGGGGGATGGACCGGGGAGCTGTTTTTT	CASSAGGWTGELFF
NA	TRBV12-3/TRBV12-4	few	TRBJ2-7	TGTGCCAGCAATAGAGACGGACTCTCCTACGAGCAGTACTTC	CASNRDGLSYEQYF
TRBD2	TRBV7-9	few	TRBJ2-3	TGTGCCAGCAGCACGGGACTAGTCCCAGATACGCAGTATTTT	CASSTGLVPDTQYF
NA	TRBV5-4	many	TRBJ2-1	TGTGCCAGCAGTCCGGAGTGGGGGGAGCGGTACAATGAGCAGTTCTTC	CASSPEWGERYNEQFF
NA	TRBV12-3/TRBV12-4	many	TRBJ2-3	TGTGCCAGCAGTTTCTTACGAGGCGGAGATACGCAGTATTTT	CASSFLRGGDTQYF
NA	TRBV20-1	NA	TRBJ2-1	TGCAGTGCTGTTGAGGCCCGGAGGGGGATTTATGAGCAGTTCTTC	CSAVEARRGIYEQFF
NA	TRBV7-2	NA	TRBJ1-6	TGTGCCAGCAGCTTTACAGACCTGATTTCACCCCTCCACTTT	CASSFTDLISPLHF
NA	TRBV10-3	few	TRBJ2-1	TGTGCCATCAGCGATCCGGGCTATGAGCAGTTCTTC	CAISDPGYEQFF
NA	TRBV11-2	many	TRBJ2-1	TGTGCCAGCAGACCGACAGGGCCGGGGGAACACAATGAGCAGTTCTTC	CASRPTGPGEHNEQFF
TRBD1	TRBV20-1	NA	TRBJ2-4	TGCAGTGCTCAACGCCCGGGACAGGGCGACATTCAGTACTTC	CSAQRPGQGDIQYF
NA	TRBV29-1	many	TRBJ1-1	TGCAGCGTTGACGAGCGGCGGGGGAACACTGAAGCTTTCTTT	CSVDERRGNTEAFF
TRBD1	TRBV27	few	TRBJ2-3	TGTGCCAGCAGCCCCCGGACAGGGTGGTCAGATACGCAGTATTTT	CASSPRTGWSDTQYF
TRBD1	TRBV7-8	many	TRBJ1-2	TGTGCCAGCAGCTTAGCACAGGGGCGCTATGGCTACACCTTC	CASSLAQGRYGYTF
NA	TRBV19	NA	TRBJ2-1	TGTGCCAGTAGTTTCGGGACATACCACAATGAGCAGTTCTTC	CASSFGTYHNEQFF